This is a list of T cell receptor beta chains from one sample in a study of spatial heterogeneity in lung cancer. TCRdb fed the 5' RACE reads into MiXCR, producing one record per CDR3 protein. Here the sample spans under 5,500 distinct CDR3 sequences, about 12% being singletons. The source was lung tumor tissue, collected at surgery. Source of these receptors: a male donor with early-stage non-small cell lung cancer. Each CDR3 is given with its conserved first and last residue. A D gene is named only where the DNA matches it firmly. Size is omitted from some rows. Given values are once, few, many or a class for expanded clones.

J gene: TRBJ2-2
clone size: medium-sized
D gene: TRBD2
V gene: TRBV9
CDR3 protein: CASSVQRGQGNTGELFF
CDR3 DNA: TGTGCCAGCAGCGTTCAGCGGGGCCAAGGGAACACCGGGGAGCTGTTTTTT

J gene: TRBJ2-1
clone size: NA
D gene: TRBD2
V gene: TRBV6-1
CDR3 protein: CASSELAGYNEQFF
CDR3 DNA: TGTGCCAGCAGTGAGCTAGCGGGTTACAATGAGCAGTTCTTC

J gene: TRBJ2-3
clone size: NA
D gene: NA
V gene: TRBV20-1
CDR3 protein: CSPQRSDTQYF
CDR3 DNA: TGCAGTCCACAAAGAAGCGATACGCAGTATTTT

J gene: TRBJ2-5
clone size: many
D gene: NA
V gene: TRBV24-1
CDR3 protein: CATSDRGGFQETQYF
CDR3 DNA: TGTGCCACCAGTGATCGAGGGGGATTTCAAGAGACCCAGTACTTC

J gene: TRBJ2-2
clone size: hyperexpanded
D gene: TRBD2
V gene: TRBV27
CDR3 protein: CASSLYPLAGVAGELFF
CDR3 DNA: TGTGCCAGCAGTTTATACCCACTAGCGGGAGTCGCCGGGGAGCTGTTTTTT

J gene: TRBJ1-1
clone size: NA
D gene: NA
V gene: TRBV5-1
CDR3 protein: CASSLGLGTHFF
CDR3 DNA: TGCGCCAGCAGCTTGGGATTAGGGACTCACTTCTTT

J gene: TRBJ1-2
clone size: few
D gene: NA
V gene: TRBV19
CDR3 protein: CASRSQTVNYGYTF
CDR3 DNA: TGTGCCAGTAGATCACAAACGGTGAACTATGGCTACACCTTC

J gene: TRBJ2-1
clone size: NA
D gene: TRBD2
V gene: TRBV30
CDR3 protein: CAWSLITGTSGRRTYNEQFF
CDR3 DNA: TGTGCCTGGAGTTTGATCACCGGGACTAGCGGGAGGCGGACCTACAATGAGCAGTTCTTC

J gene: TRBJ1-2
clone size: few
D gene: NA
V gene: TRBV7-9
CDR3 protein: CASSLGAEWGYTF
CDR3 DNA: TGTGCCAGCAGCTTAGGGGCGGAATGGGGCTACACCTTC

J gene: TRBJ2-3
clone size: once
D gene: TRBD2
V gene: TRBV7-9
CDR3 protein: CATRLAGMDTQYF
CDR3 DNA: TGTGCCACCCGACTAGCGGGGATGGATACGCAGTATTTT

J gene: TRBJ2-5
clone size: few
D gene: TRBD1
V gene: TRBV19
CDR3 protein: CASSMPGQPSQETQYF
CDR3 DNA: TGTGCCAGTAGTATGCCGGGACAGCCTTCTCAAGAGACCCAGTACTTC

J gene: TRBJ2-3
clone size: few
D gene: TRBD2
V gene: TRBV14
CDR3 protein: CASSQDSGLEATDTQYF
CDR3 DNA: TGTGCCAGCAGCCAAGATTCGGGACTAGAAGCCACAGATACGCAGTATTTT

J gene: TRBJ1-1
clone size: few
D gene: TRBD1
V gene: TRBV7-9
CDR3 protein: CASILGTGGTEAFF
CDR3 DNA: TGTGCCAGCATCCTAGGGACAGGGGGTACTGAAGCTTTCTTT

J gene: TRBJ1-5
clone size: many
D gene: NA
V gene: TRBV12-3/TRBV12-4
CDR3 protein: CASSPTGSNQPQHF
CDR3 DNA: TGTGCCAGCAGTCCGACCGGGAGCAATCAGCCCCAGCATTTT

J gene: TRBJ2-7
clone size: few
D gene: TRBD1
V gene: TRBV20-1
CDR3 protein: CSARGGQGSPYEQYF
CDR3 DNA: TGCAGTGCTAGAGGAGGACAGGGGTCTCCCTACGAGCAGTACTTC

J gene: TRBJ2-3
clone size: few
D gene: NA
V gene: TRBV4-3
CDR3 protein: CASSQEVYLTDTQYF
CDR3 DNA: TGCGCCAGCAGCCAAGAGGTATATCTCACAGATACGCAGTATTTT

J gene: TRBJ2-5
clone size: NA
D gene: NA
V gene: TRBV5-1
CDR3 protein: CASWPGSTQETQYF
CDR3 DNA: TGCGCCAGCTGGCCGGGGTCCACCCAAGAGACCCAGTACTTC

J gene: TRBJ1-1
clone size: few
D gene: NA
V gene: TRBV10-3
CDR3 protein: CAISELIGNTEAFF
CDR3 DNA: TGTGCCATCAGTGAGTTGATCGGGAACACTGAAGCTTTCTTT

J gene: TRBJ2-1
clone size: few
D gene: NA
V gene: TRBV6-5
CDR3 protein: CASSYQSGYNEQFF
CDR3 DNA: TGTGCCAGCAGTTACCAATCTGGTTACAATGAGCAGTTCTTC

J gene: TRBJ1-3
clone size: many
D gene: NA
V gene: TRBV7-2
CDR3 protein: CASSPHRTGGNTIYF
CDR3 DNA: TGTGCCAGCAGCCCCCATCGGACGGGTGGAAACACCATATATTTT

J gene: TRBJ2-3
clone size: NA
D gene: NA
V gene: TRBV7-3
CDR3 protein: CASSLTVLGTDTQYF
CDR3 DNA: TGTGCCAGCAGCTTAACGGTTCTTGGCACAGATACGCAGTATTTT

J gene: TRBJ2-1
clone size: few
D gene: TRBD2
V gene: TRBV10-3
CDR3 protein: CAISAGGRLSYNEQFF
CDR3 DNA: TGTGCCATCAGTGCGGGGGGGAGACTTTCCTACAATGAGCAGTTCTTC

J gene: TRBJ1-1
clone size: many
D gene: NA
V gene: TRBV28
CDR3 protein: CASSLGSNTEAFF
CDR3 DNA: TGTGCCAGCAGTTTAGGCAGTAACACTGAAGCTTTCTTT

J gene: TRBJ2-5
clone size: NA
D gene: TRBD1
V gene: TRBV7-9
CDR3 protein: CASSSGQVGETQYF
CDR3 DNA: TGTGCCAGCAGCTCCGGACAGGTGGGGGAGACCCAGTACTTC

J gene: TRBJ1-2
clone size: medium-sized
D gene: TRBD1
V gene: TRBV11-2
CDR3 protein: CASSWTGRANYGYTF
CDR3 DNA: TGTGCCAGCAGCTGGACAGGGAGGGCTAACTATGGCTACACCTTC

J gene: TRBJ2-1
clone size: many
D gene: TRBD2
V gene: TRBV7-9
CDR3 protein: CASSLSTLAGGNEQFF
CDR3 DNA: TGTGCCAGCAGCTTATCAACACTAGCGGGGGGCAATGAGCAGTTCTTC

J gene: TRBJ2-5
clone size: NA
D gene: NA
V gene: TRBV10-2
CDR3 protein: CASSMIQETQYF
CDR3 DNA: TGCGCCAGCAGCATGATTCAAGAGACCCAGTACTTC

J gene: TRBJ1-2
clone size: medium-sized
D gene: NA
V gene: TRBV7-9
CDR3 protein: CASSFQGSYGYTF
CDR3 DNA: TGTGCCAGCAGCTTCCAGGGCTCCTATGGCTACACCTTC

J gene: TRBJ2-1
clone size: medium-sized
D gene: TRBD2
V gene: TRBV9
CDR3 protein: CASSVGLAGYNEQFF
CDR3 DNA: TGTGCCAGCAGCGTAGGGCTAGCGGGGTACAATGAGCAGTTCTTC

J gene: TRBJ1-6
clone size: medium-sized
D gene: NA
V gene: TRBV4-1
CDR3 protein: CASSQEWGLNSPLHF
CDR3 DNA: TGCGCCAGCAGCCAAGAATGGGGGCTTAATTCACCCCTCCACTTT

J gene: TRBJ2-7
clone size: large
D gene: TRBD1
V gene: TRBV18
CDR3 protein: CASSLDRGGAHEQYF
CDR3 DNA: TGTGCCAGCTCACTGGACAGGGGGGGAGCCCACGAGCAGTACTTC

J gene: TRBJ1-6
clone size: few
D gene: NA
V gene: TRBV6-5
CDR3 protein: CASSYREDSPLHF
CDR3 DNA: TGTGCCAGCAGTTACCGAGAAGATTCACCCCTCCACTTT

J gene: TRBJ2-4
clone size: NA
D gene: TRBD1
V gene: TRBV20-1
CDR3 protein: CSISGTVKNIQYF
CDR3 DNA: TGCAGCATTTCCGGGACAGTGAAAAACATTCAGTACTTC

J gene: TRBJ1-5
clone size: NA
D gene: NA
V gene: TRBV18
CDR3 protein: CASSPSGGGLNQPQHF
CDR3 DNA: TGTGCCAGCTCACCGAGCGGGGGCGGCCTAAATCAGCCCCAGCATTTT

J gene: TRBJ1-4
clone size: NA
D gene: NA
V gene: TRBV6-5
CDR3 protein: CASGQPATNEKLFF
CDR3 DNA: TGTGCCAGTGGACAGCCCGCAACTAATGAAAAACTGTTTTTT

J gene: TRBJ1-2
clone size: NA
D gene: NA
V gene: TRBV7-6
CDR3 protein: CASSQRAGDPPLF
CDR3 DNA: TGTGCCAGCAGCCAGAGGGCTGGAGACCCCCCTCTCTTC

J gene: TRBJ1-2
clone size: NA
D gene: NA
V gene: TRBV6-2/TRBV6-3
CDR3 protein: CASTRISLYGYTF
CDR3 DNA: TGTGCCAGCACCAGGATCTCTCTCTATGGCTACACCTTC

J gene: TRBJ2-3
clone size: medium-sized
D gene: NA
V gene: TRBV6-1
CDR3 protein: CASSAIYGSADTQYF
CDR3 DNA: TGTGCCAGCAGTGCTATCTATGGGTCAGCAGATACGCAGTATTTT

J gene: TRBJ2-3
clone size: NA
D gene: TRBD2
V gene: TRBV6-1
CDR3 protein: CASFGGGVADTQYF
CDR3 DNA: TGTGCCAGCTTTGGCGGGGGGGTGGCGGATACGCAGTATTTT

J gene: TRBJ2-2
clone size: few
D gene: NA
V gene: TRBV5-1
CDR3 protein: CASSLIAGSNTGELFF
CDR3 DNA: TGCGCCAGCAGCTTGATTGCGGGTTCGAACACCGGGGAGCTGTTTTTT

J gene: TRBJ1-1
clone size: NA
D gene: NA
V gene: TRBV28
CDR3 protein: CASSFRDTEVFF
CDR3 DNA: TGTGCCAGCAGTTTTAGGGACACTGAAGTTTTCTTT

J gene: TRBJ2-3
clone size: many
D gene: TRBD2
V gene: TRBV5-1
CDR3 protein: CASSWPVAGGSTDTQYF
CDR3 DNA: TGCGCCAGCAGCTGGCCCGTAGCGGGGGGTAGCACAGATACGCAGTATTTT

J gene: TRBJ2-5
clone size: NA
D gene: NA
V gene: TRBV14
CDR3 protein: CASSQERRRSRETQYF
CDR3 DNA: TGTGCCAGCAGCCAAGAGCGTCGAAGGTCACGAGAGACCCAGTACTTC

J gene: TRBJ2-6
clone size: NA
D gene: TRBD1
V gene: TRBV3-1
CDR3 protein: CASSQVQGAGANVLTF
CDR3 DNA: TGTGCCAGCAGCCAAGTACAGGGGGCTGGGGCCAACGTCCTGACTTTC

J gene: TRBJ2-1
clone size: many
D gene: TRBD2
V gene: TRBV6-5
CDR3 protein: CASSRGVPSYNEQFF
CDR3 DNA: TGTGCCAGCAGTCGGGGGGTCCCGTCCTACAATGAGCAGTTCTTC

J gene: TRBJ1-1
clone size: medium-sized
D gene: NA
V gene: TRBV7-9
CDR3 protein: CASRTHSASNEAFF
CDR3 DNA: TGTGCCAGCAGGACACACAGCGCGTCCAATGAAGCTTTCTTT

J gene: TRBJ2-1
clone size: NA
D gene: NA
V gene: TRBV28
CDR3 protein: CASTPPLGEQFF
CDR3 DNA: TGTGCCAGCACCCCTCCGTTGGGTGAGCAGTTCTTC

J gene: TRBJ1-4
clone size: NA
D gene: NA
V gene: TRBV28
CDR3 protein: CASHTSNEKLFF
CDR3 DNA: TGTGCCAGCCACACGAGTAATGAAAAACTGTTTTTT

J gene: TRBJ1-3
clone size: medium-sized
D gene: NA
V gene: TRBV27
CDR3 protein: CASRLRRPGTTLSGNTIYF
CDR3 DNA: TGTGCCAGCAGACTTAGGAGGCCCGGGACAACTCTCTCTGGAAACACCATATATTTT

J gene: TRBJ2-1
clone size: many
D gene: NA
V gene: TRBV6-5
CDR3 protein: CASSYSPGTQHNEQFF
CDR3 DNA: TGTGCCAGCAGTTACAGCCCCGGGACCCAACACAATGAGCAGTTCTTC